A selection of T cell receptor beta chains follows, all from one sample in a study of chemoradiotherapy in HPV16-positive cancers. The table came from immunoSEQ multiplex PCR; TCRdb's copy has only in-frame clones and leaves some out. The repertoire holds several thousand clones, with roughly 94% as singletons. Sample collection occurred from a patient who underwent chemoradiotherapy. These receptors were taken from a human donor with HPV-associated anogenital cancer. The conserved cysteine and the conserved F or W are not part of the CDR3 here. The order of the fields is CDR3 length, J gene, V gene, CDR3 protein.

CDR3 length: 12
J gene: TRBJ2-7
V gene: TRBV27
CDR3 protein: ASSSASGLLKQY

CDR3 length: 9
J gene: TRBJ1-2
V gene: TRBV30
CDR3 protein: AWSAGGGYT

CDR3 length: 13
J gene: TRBJ1-2
V gene: TRBV6-5
CDR3 protein: ASSYSNSGTYGYT

CDR3 length: 15
J gene: TRBJ2-1
V gene: TRBV29-1
CDR3 protein: SVEGTGVRGSYNEQF

CDR3 length: 12
J gene: TRBJ2-7
V gene: TRBV6-5
CDR3 protein: ASSYSPGSYEQY

CDR3 length: 11
J gene: TRBJ1-1
V gene: TRBV5-1
CDR3 protein: ASSFGGGTEAF

CDR3 length: 11
J gene: TRBJ1-2
V gene: TRBV7-6
CDR3 protein: ASSLGPGDGYT

CDR3 length: 12
J gene: TRBJ1-1
V gene: TRBV6-5
CDR3 protein: ASSSQTGNTEAF

CDR3 length: 10
J gene: TRBJ1-1
V gene: TRBV25-1
CDR3 protein: ASSVPPGKAF

CDR3 length: 10
J gene: TRBJ2-3
V gene: TRBV7-9
CDR3 protein: ASSLHGDTQY

CDR3 length: 12
J gene: TRBJ2-1
V gene: TRBV6-4
CDR3 protein: ASSAGTGGDEQF

CDR3 length: 12
J gene: TRBJ2-1
V gene: TRBV30
CDR3 protein: AWRRDGPYNEQF

CDR3 length: 11
J gene: TRBJ1-5
V gene: TRBV15
CDR3 protein: ATSRGTNQPQH